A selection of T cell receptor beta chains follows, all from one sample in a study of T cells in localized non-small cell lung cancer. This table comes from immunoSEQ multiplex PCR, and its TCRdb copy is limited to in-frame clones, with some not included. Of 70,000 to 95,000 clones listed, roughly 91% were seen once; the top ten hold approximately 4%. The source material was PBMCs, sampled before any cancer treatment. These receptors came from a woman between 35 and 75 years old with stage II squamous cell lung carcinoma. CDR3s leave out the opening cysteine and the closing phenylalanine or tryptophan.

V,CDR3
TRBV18,ASSPQGLDGYYGYT
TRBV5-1,ASSRPGPGWEQY
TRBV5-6,ASSSTGPTSAIQY
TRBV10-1,ASSDSGQSTGELF
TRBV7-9,ASSYGDRSYNEQF
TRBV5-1,ASSLRTGVGTNEQF
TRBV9,ASSDSPASGRGETQY
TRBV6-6,ASSLTLSAQF
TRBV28,ASSLRKQVQDQPQH
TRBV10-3,AISPTGDEQY
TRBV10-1,ASRPGQGTDEQF
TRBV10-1,ASSESGGPDTQY
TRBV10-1,ASSESSTGPMNTEAF
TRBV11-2,ASITSGPNTGELF
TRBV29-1,SVELGRGEQY
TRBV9,ASSTFYRGRNTIY
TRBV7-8,ASSLGGIAREEDNEQF
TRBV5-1,ASSRDGTEAF
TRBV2,ASSPVWTGGGRGYT
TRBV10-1,ARNQAGVAPNEQF
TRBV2,ASRREGVYAGELF
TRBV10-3,AISNRTGKDGYT
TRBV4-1,ASSSPSKGQSSYEQY
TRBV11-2,ASSSGRRGYGYT
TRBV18,ASSLSRNTEAF
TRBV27,ASSPGLGGRSKAGELF
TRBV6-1,AVQGRSDQPQH
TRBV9,ASSVVPGGRSSNTGELF
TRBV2,ASTLFSNQPQH
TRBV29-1,SVELGAGGYT
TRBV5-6,ASSRGTATLTGELF
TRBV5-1,ASSSQTGQGRGKGYT
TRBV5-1,ASSLLQNNEQF
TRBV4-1,ASSHPRGGIGYT
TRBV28,ASSQAGPLGQPQH
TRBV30,AWSPDRGMVETQY
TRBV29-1,SVLAGGEKLF
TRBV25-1,ASSESLAGASGYT
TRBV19,ASSMTGSGNTIY
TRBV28,ASSFGGGRQPQH
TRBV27,ASSLGPEAF
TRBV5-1,ASSFGSHQETQY
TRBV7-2,ASSLGSNNSPLH
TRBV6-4,ASSALTGSGANVLT
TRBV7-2,ASSPWGSYGYT
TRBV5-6,ASRPARVRNTEAF
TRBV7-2,ASSLDRLSSGNTIY
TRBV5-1,ASSPRQGEYEQY
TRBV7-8,ASSLWTQNTDTQY
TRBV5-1,ASRKAGGGTEAF
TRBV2,ASRRETGANVLT
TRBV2,ASSRYTGELF
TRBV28,ASTLPGYRNYGYT
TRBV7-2,ASSSARGVDEQY
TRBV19,ASSSPGTGVRHEQY
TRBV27,ASKVAARDGYT
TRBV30,AWSEGTSGTKNIQY
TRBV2,ASSSDRVSLNTEAF